These 7 T cell receptor beta chains came from one sample sequenced in a study of T cells in women clearing cervical HPV infection. Profiling relied on immunoSEQ multiplex PCR, and the TCRdb table lists in-frame clones only, not all of them. Listed are tens of thousands of clones; roughly 1.2% falls within the top ten. The sample was blood buffy coat. These receptors came from a woman between 18 and 75 years old with a cervical HPV16 infection that either progressed to CIN3+ or cleared (not recorded which).

CDR3: CASRPSGGAGEQFF. The DNA read from the CDR3 is TGCGCCAGCAGACCTAGCGGGGGGGCAGGTGAG. The V and J genes are TRBV10-1 and TRBJ2-1; 12 nucleotides line up with TRBD2. The read ends 3 residues before the CDR3 terminus; that terminus is restored from the germline J gene. Trimming took 6 bases from V and 9 from J; bases not matched to a gene: 6. The CDR3 is 14 amino acids. Germline V gene data show CDR1 as WNHNN and CDR2 as SYGVQD (reference sequence).

With regard to this clone: The observed sequence ends 3 residues before the CDR3 terminus, with the missing tail filled in from the germline J gene. This rearrangement joins TRBV6-2 or TRBV6-3 to TRBJ2-3, with a possible D match to TRBD2 (5 bases). Germline lookup yields CDR1 MNHEY and CDR2 SVGEGT. The CDR3 length is 15 residues. Trimming removed 4 bases from V and 0 bases from J, with 11 bases in between. CDR3 residues: CASSLRTASTDTQYF. The sequenced part of the CDR3 DNA is TGTGCCAGCAGTTTAAGGACTGCTAGCACAGATACG.

Concerning this clone itself: Sequencing ends 3 residues short of the CDR3 end; the germline J gene provides the rest. This sequence joins TRBV6-4 and TRBJ2-1; TRBD2 matches at 7 bases. CDR3 length: 14 amino acids. Germline CDR1 MRHNA, CDR2 SNTAGT. V gave up 0 bases and J gave up 4 bases; unmatched junction bases: 0. The CDR3 is CASSDSGGYNEQFF. The CDR3 DNA, read in part, is TGTGCCAGCAGTGACTCCGGGGGGTACAATGAG.

To note about this clone: The read terminates 3 residues before the CDR3 end, so the remaining end is supplied by the germline J gene. V gene TRBV19 combines with J gene TRBJ2-7, with 7 bases matching TRBD1. Germline V gives CDR1 LNHDA, CDR2 SQIVND (reference sequence). CDR3 length: 15 amino acids. Unmatched junction bases numbered 7, after V lost 3 bases and J lost 2 bases. CDR3 amino acids: CASSIRQGPAYEQYF. CDR3 DNA (partial): TGTGCCAGTAGTATTAGACAGGGACCGGCCTACGAG.

As for this clone: The read terminates 3 residues ahead of where the CDR3 ends, so the germline J gene completes it. The rearrangement joins TRBV18 to TRBJ1-4, with TRBD1 matching over 7 bases. Germline trimming cut 1 base from V and 7 bases from J; bases unmatched to any gene: 3. From germline, CDR1 is KGHSH and CDR2 LQKENI. CDR3 length: 14 amino acids. CDR3 bases read: TGTGCCAGCTCACCACAGAGGGGGCGTGAAAAA. It specifies CASSPQRGREK. The full-length CDR3 reads as CASSPQRGREKLFF.

As regards this clone: The read ends 3 residues shy of where the CDR3 ends; the end is completed using the germline J gene. The chain couples TRBV19 to TRBJ2-1; TRBD2 agrees at 9 bases. This CDR3 contains 18 residues. V shed 3 bases and J 3 bases; nucleotides not matched to a gene: 12. Germline CDR1 and CDR2: LNHDA and SQIVND (reference sequence). The DNA read from the CDR3 is TGTGCCAGTAGTATCTTAGCGGGGGACACCTTACACTACAATGAG. This codes for CASSILAGDTLHYNE. The whole CDR3 protein reads CASSILAGDTLHYNEQFF.

Turning to this clone: The read comes to an end 3 residues before the CDR3 does, leaving the germline J gene to fill in the end. This rearrangement joins TRBV10-3 to TRBJ1-2, with 8 bases aligning to TRBD1. Germline V gene data show CDR1 as ENHRY and CDR2 as SYGVKD. The CDR3 totals 18 residues. V was clipped by 6 bases and J by 7 bases; unmatched bases: 22. CDR3 residues: CAISPAGQGIRNPTGYTF. The CDR3 bases that were read are TGTGCCATCAGCCCCGCCGGACAGGGTATTCGGAATCCTACTGGC.